This TCR beta chain is drawn from a study of tumor-infiltrating lymphocytes in primary liver carcinoma. Looking at the study overall: Productive TCRbeta reads per sample were roughly 3.5 to 7.5 million, not differing by tissue.

Co-extraction yielded RNA and DNA from roughly 21-30 mg of unsorted bulk tissue. The CDR3 covers 13 residues. Germline values: CDR1 SGHNT, CDR2 YENEEA. Notes on this clonotype: Antigen unknown. A read error may account for a junction end that differs from germline.

Priming with a constant-region primer yielded TCR beta cDNA from roughly 0.45 ug total RNA. Slightly modified ARM-PCR with three nested multiplex PCR rounds yielded TCR beta libraries. The two initial PCR rounds, approximately 10 cycles each, used TRBV1-TRBV30 forward and C-beta reverse primers. TCRdb reanalysed the multiplex PCR reads using MiXCR and keeps one entry per CDR3 protein. The table has about 190,000 distinct CDR3 sequences, over 80% seen once. Findings and limits, study-wide: Only about 7-24% of top clones showed up in all five tumor regions.

The origin of this receptor is a middle-aged man with primary liver carcinoma and hepatitis B virus infection. Sequencing input: tumor tissue from primary liver carcinoma. The rearrangement joins TRBV11-3 to TRBJ2-3; D unresolved. CDR3 DNA: TGTGCTAGCAGCTTAGCCCACGGAGATACGCAGTATTTT. It is translated as CASSLAHGDTQYF.